This T cell receptor beta chain was captured in a study of T cell repertoires in cytomegalovirus infection. Study summary: In public TCR beta signatures, there were indications of both CMV infection and matching HLA type.

This clonotype was seen ten or more times. As yet, its antigen is unknown. General observations from the study: Totalled public TCR beta family frequency picked out people who carried CMV plus the relevant HLA. HLA-C-restricted CMV-specific TCR beta clonotypes prevailed in the ex vivo response.

TCRdb analysed the reads with MiXCR anew, one entry per CDR3 protein. The sample has some 300,000 distinct CDR3 sequences, about a tenth seen once. This receptor was obtained from a human donor in good health (CMV status not recorded). Some clones in this sample may be carry-over from other donors' samples. The sample taken for sequencing was PBMCs.

CDR3 DNA sequence: TGTGCCAGCAGTGAAGGACGGGCAGGGAAAGGGGAGACCCAGTACTTC. Translation gives CASSEGRAGKGETQYF. This chain connects TRBV25-1 to TRBJ2-5; D may be TRBD1 (5 bases). From germline, CDR1 is MGHDK and CDR2 SYGVNS. Trimming left V 2 bases short and J 5 bases short, with 18 bases between. CDR3 size: 16 residues.